Each of the 19 T cell receptor beta chains below was sequenced from the same sample in a study of graft-versus-host responses after intestinal transplantation. These receptors are not linked to any known antigen. The assay was immunoSEQ multiplex PCR, and TCRdb's table has in-frame clones only and misses some. The sample consists of 99,000 or so clones, more than 75% of them appearing once. Sequences were derived from unstimulated CD4+ T cells sorted from spleen or lymph node cells, sampled before intestinal transplant. The receptors originated from a human donor who received an intestinal transplant.

The rearrangement joins TRBV27 to TRBJ2-7; 7 nucleotides agree with TRBD2. Germline V gives CDR1 MNHEY, CDR2 SMNVEV (reference sequence). V shed 8 bases, J shed 2 bases, and the junction held 6 bases outside the gene matches. The CDR3 length is 13 residues. CDR3 sequence reads: CASRLAVPYEQYF. CDR3 DNA: TGTGCCAGCCGTCTAGCGGTCCCCTACGAGCAGTACTTC.

This clone appeared a single time. This chain connects TRBV11-3 to TRBJ2-7; tentatively, D is TRBD2 (5 bases). Germline V lookup: CDR1 SGHNT, CDR2 YENEEA. There are 15 residues in the CDR3. V gave up 4 bases and J gave up 3 bases, with 16 bases separating them. In DNA, the CDR3 is TGTGCCAGCAGCTCAGGACTCGGGTTCCGCTACGAGCAGTACTTC. Its protein is CASSSGLGFRYEQYF.

V usage is TRBV6-6 and J usage is TRBJ1-2, with 7 bases matching TRBD1. Germline V lookup: CDR1 MNHNY, CDR2 SVGAGI (reference sequence). The CDR3 consists of 12 residues. The J segment lost 6 bases and the V segment lost 6 bases, leaving 4 bases of the junction unmatched. CDR3 residues: CASSLDRHGYTF. In nucleotides, the CDR3 is TGTGCCAGCAGCTTGGACAGGCATGGCTACACCTTC.

The rearrangement links TRBV2 to TRBJ1-2, with D possibly TRBD1 on 5 matching bases. The CDR3 consists of 14 residues. V was cut by 8 bases and J by 6 bases, with 19 bases left in between. Germline CDR1 is SNHLY and CDR2 is FYNNEI. The CDR3 nucleotides are TGTGCCAGCCACCCGGGGCCCAGACCGGATGGCTACACCTTC. Residues: CASHPGPRPDGYTF. Drawing the rest from reference TRBV2 and TRBJ1-2, the complete variable domain is EPEVTQTPSHQVTQMGQEVILRCVPISNHLYFYWYRQILGQKVEFLVSFYNNEISEKSEIFDDQFSVERPDGSNFTLKIRSTKLEDSAMYFCASHPGPRPDGYTFGSGTRLTVV.

The gene calls are TRBV28 and TRBJ2-7; TRBD2 matches 7 bases. The CDR3 covers 14 residues. J gave up 2 bases and V 4 bases, and 5 bases lay outside the gene matches. Germline CDR1 reads MDHEN; CDR2 reads SYDVKM. The CDR3 nucleotides read TGTGCCAGCAGTTCAAAGCGGGACCCCTACGAGCAGTACTTC. The encoded protein is CASSSKRDPYEQYF.

The chain couples TRBV2 to TRBJ2-1; D not resolved. V dropped 1 base and J dropped 8 bases, with 9 bases sitting between them. This CDR3 has 13 amino acids. Germline assignment: CDR1 SNHLY and CDR2 FYNNEI. CDR3 in DNA: TGTGCCAGCAGTGAAGTTACATTGGATGAGCAGTTCTTC. It translates to CASSEVTLDEQFF.

This clone has just a few counts. This chain joins TRBV14 and TRBJ1-5; no clear D. Germline V gives CDR1 SGHDN, CDR2 FVKESK. The CDR3 totals 14 residues. V dropped 4 bases and J dropped 0 bases, with 7 bases sitting between them. The CDR3 sequence is CASSPSYSNQPQHF. DNA for the CDR3: TGTGCCAGCAGCCCCAGCTATAGCAATCAGCCCCAGCATTTT.

This chain connects TRBV19 to TRBJ2-1; possible D gene TRBD2, 6 bases. CDR3 length: 14 amino acids. Trimming removed 5 bases at V and 4 bases at J, with 12 bases between. Germline loops: CDR1 LNHDA, CDR2 SQIVND (reference sequence). The CDR3 DNA follows: TGTGCCAGTAGTCGGGACTCGGCGTACAATGAGCAGTTCTTC. It encodes CASSRDSAYNEQFF.

The rearrangement links TRBV7-9 to TRBJ2-1, with D possibly called TRBD1 or TRBD2 (5 bases each). V dropped 8 bases and J dropped 8 bases, with 19 bases sitting between them. Germline V lookup: CDR1 SEHNR, CDR2 FQNEAQ (reference sequence). The CDR3 extends over 14 amino acids. In nucleotides, the CDR3 is TGTGCCAGCCACCGCCAGGGAGCTTCGGATGAGCAGTTCTTC. It is translated as CASHRQGASDEQFF.

The rearrangement joins TRBV2 to TRBJ2-1; the D gene is possibly TRBD1 (5 bases). V was clipped by 7 bases and J by 7 bases, with 20 bases between them. The CDR3 is made up of 15 amino acids. CDR1 is SNHLY and CDR2 is FYNNEI in the germline V gene. CDR3 residues: CASIEVRAGRNEQFF. DNA of the CDR3: TGTGCCAGCATCGAGGTCAGGGCCGGCAGAAATGAGCAGTTCTTC.

The DNA of the CDR3 is TGTGCCAGCAGGGGACGGATTAATTCACCCCTCCACTTT. This gives the protein CASRGRINSPLHF. The rearrangement joins TRBV6-6 to TRBJ1-6, with D perhaps matching TRBD1 (5 bases). The CDR3 has 13 residues. Trimming removed 6 bases from V and 6 bases from J, with 9 bases in between. In germline, CDR1 is MNHNY, CDR2 SVGAGI (reference sequence).

The J gene is TRBJ2-3, the V gene TRBV30, with a possible D match to TRBD2 (5 bases). The V gene lost 3 bases and the J gene lost 3 bases, with 7 bases spanning the gap. The CDR3 runs to 12 residues. Germline values: CDR1 GTSNPN, CDR2 SVGIG (reference sequence). This chain's CDR3 is CAWRAATDTQYF. CDR3 nucleotide sequence: TGTGCCTGGAGAGCGGCGACAGATACGCAGTATTTT.

The CDR3 region is CASNQDPRAGFRYNEQFF. For the CDR3, the DNA is TGTGCCAGCAACCAAGATCCCAGAGCGGGATTTAGGTACAATGAGCAGTTCTTC. J is TRBJ2-1 and V is TRBV28; 7 bases line up with TRBD2. Trimming cost V 7 bases and J 4 bases; bases outside gene matches: 19. CDR3 length: 18 residues. Looked up from germline, CDR1 is MDHEN and CDR2 is SYDVKM.

This clone was seen more than once but under ten times. The CDR3 nucleotides are TGTGCCAGCAGTGAGGGGCCAAATTCACCCCTCCACTTT. Its translation is CASSEGPNSPLHF. The V gene is TRBV2, the J gene TRBJ1-6; the D gene is possibly TRBD1 (5 bases). Germline CDR1 SNHLY, CDR2 FYNNEI. Trimming took off 3 bases at V and 7 bases at J, with 7 bases between the two ends. This CDR3 has 13 residues.

V and J are TRBV27 and TRBJ1-2; the D gene is possibly TRBD1 (5 bases). There are 13 residues in the CDR3. The germline V gene encodes CDR1 MNHEY and CDR2 SMNVEV (reference sequence). The V end lost 2 bases, the J end lost 3 bases, and 7 bases lay between the germline ends. CDR3 in amino acids: CASSLDSDYGYTF. DNA for the CDR3: TGTGCCAGCAGTTTAGACAGCGACTATGGCTACACCTTC.

The chain couples TRBV7-2 to TRBJ1-6; TRBD1 aligns across 8 bases. Germline V gene lookup returns CDR1 SGHTA and CDR2 FQGNSA. V dropped 1 base and J dropped 10; count of bases not matched to a gene: 3. This CDR3 region has 14 residues. CDR3 nucleotides: TGTGCCAGCAGCTTAGTAGGGGACAGGTCACCCCTCCACTTT. As protein: CASSLVGDRSPLHF.

The chain has TRBV5-1 and TRBJ1-4; no clear D gene. Trimming shortened V by 0 bases and J by 8 bases, and 8 bases separated the two germline ends. Germline CDR1 reads SGHRS; CDR2 reads YFSETQ. The CDR3 is 13 amino acids. CDR3 loop: CASSLGQEEKLFF. CDR3 DNA sequence: TGCGCCAGCAGCTTGGGTCAGGAAGAAAAACTGTTTTTT.

The rearrangement uses TRBV7-2 and TRBJ2-1; D might be TRBD2 (7 bases). V was pared by 1 base and J by 3 bases, with 13 bases between. Germline V gene sequence: CDR1 SGHTA, CDR2 FQGNSA. The CDR3 is 16 amino acids. The CDR3 region is CASSLEAGAGYNEQFF. The CDR3 region has the DNA TGTGCCAGCAGCTTAGAGGCGGGGGCTGGCTACAATGAGCAGTTCTTC. Drawing the rest from reference TRBV7-2 and TRBJ2-1, the complete variable domain is GAGVSQSPSNKVTEKGKDVELRCDPISGHTALYWYRQSLGQGLEFLIYFQGNSAPDKSGLPSDRFSAERTGGSVSTLTIQRTQQEDSAVYLCASSLEAGAGYNEQFFGPGTRLTVL.

This chain links TRBV18 with TRBJ2-1; D uncertain. The CDR3 sequence is 13 residues long. Germline V gene lookup returns CDR1 KGHSH and CDR2 LQKENI. With 4 bases removed from V and 0 bases from J, the gap between germline ends came to 4 bases. CDR3 sequence (DNA): TGTGCCAGCTCACTAAGCTCCTACAATGAGCAGTTCTTC. This codes for CASSLSSYNEQFF. Based on the CDR3 plus reference TRBV18 and TRBJ2-1, the full variable domain is NAGVMQNPRHLVRRRGQEARLRCSPMKGHSHVYWYRQLPEEGLKFMVYLQKENIIDESGMPKERFSAEFPKEGPSILRIQQVVRGDSAAYFCASSLSSYNEQFFGPGTRLTVL.